These 10 T cell receptor beta chains share one sample of origin, sequenced in a study of OX40 agonist ivuxolimab in advanced cancers. TCRdb keeps only in-frame clones here, not all; method: immunoSEQ multiplex PCR. This table holds tens of thousands of clones, 81% found once. Source: CD4+ or CD8+ T cells sorted from blood, taken in a trial of the OX40 agonist ivuxolimab. The receptors come from an adult with an advanced solid tumor such as melanoma, head and neck, liver or kidney cancer.

The chain links TRBV5-6 to TRBJ2-7; tentative D call: TRBD1 (7 bases). The CDR3 loop spans 16 amino acids. V lost 2 bases to trimming and J lost 4 bases, with 19 bases between them. Germline-derived CDR1 and CDR2 are SGHDT and YYEEEE. The CDR3 spells CASSFRFGQGGYEQYF. CDR3 nucleotide sequence: TGTGCCAGCAGCTTTAGGTTTGGCCAGGGGGGATACGAGCAGTACTTC.

A remark on this clone: Other nucleotide sequences in the sample specify the same CDR3. The V call is TRBV7-6, the J call TRBJ2-5; D is uncertain. V lost 5 bases to trimming and J lost 5 bases, with 6 bases between them. The CDR3 loop spans 11 amino acids. The germline gives CDR1 SGHVS, CDR2 FNYEAQ. The CDR3 region is CASSPQETQYF. The CDR3 nucleotides read TGTGCCAGCAGCCCACAGGAGACCCAGTACTTC.

This clone was recorded once. The chain employs TRBV7-3 and TRBJ2-2; no reliable D call. CDR1 is SGHTA and CDR2 is FQGTGA in the germline V gene. Between the trimmed V and J ends, which lost 5 bases and 1 base, there was a span of 14 bases. This CDR3 has 16 residues. CDR3 coding DNA: TGTGCCAGCAGCCCCCATTATTTGGGGAACACCGGGGAGCTGTTTTTT. It encodes CASSPHYLGNTGELFF.

The V gene is TRBV6-5, the J gene TRBJ2-7; 7 bases map to TRBD1. CDR1 and CDR2 from the germline V gene are MNHEY and SVGAGI. This CDR3 is 13 amino acids long. Trimming cost V 6 bases and J 7 bases; bases outside gene matches: 9. The CDR3 spells CASSSGTETEQYF. Written as DNA, the CDR3 is TGTGCCAGCAGCTCAGGGACAGAAACGGAGCAGTACTTC.

CDR3 sequence: CASSVDGLAGYTF. The CDR3, as DNA: TGTGCCAGCAGCGTAGACGGACTTGCTGGCTACACCTTC. V and J are TRBV9 and TRBJ1-2, with D hard to call. The CDR3 consists of 13 residues. Trimming took off 0 bases at V and 7 bases at J, with 10 bases between the two ends. Germline V gives CDR1 SGDLS, CDR2 YYNGEE.

CDR3 loop: CASSPMGGSNQPQHF. CDR3 nucleotide sequence: TGTGCCAGCTCACCAATGGGGGGCAGCAATCAGCCCCAGCATTTT. The rearrangement joins TRBV18 to TRBJ1-5; the D gene is possibly TRBD1 (6 bases). CDR1 and CDR2 from the germline V gene are KGHSH and LQKENI. Between the trimmed V and J ends, which lost 2 bases and 1 base, there was a span of 9 bases. The CDR3 loop spans 15 amino acids.

This clone occurred a few times. The chain combines TRBV30 with TRBJ2-3; 8 bases match TRBD2. The V gene end was trimmed by 5 bases and the J gene end by 2 bases; junction bases not matched to a gene: 9. The CDR3 totals 15 residues. CDR1 is GTSNPN and CDR2 is SVGIG in the germline V gene (reference sequence). The CDR3 loop reads CAWGGALAVTDTQYF. CDR3 in DNA: TGTGCCTGGGGGGGGGCACTAGCGGTCACAGATACGCAGTATTTT. The full variable domain, rest sourced from reference TRBV30 and TRBJ2-3, is SQTIHQWPATLVQPVGSPLSLECTVEGTSNPNLYWYRQAAGRGLQLLFYSVGIGQISSEVPQNLSASRPQDRQFILSSKKLLLSDSGFYLCAWGGALAVTDTQYFGPGTRLTVL.

The rearrangement joins TRBV14 to TRBJ2-1, with 8 bases fitting TRBD2. V was pared by 4 bases and J by 0 bases, with 8 bases of the junction left unmatched. Germline V lookup: CDR1 SGHDN, CDR2 FVKESK. The CDR3 extends over 17 amino acids. CDR3 loop: CASSPTGGVGSYNEQFF. The CDR3 DNA sequence: TGTGCCAGCAGCCCAACGGGGGGGGTTGGCTCCTACAATGAGCAGTTCTTC.

The V gene is TRBV19, the J gene TRBJ1-1, with TRBD1 matching over 8 bases. CDR1 and CDR2 from the germline V gene are LNHDA and SQIVND (reference sequence). Trimming removed 5 bases from V and 5 bases from J; junction bases left unmatched: 10. This CDR3 comprises 15 residues. This CDR3 is CASSGDQGAGTEAFF. Here the CDR3 DNA reads TGTGCCAGTAGTGGCGACCAGGGGGCCGGGACTGAAGCTTTCTTT.

The chain carries TRBV27 and TRBJ2-1; no definite D call. Per the germline V gene, CDR1 is MNHEY and CDR2 is SMNVEV (reference sequence). CDR3 length: 15 residues. The V end lost 8 bases, the J end lost 5 bases, and 19 bases lay between the germline ends. CDR3 DNA: TGTGCCAGCGCTTTAAGCCGTGCGGCTCACAATGAGCAGTTCTTC. As protein: CASALSRAAHNEQFF.